A selection of T cell receptor beta chains follows, all from one sample in a study of shared clonotypes between healthy human individuals. The method was immunoSEQ multiplex PCR; TCRdb's version includes in-frame clones alone and lacks a portion of them. The table shows roughly 2.6 million clones, with roughly 92% occurring only once. The sequenced material came from naive CD4+ T cells sorted from blood. The receptors here all came from a man between 18 and 35 years old in good health. Both conserved end residues are part of each CDR3. Each record gives: J gene, clone size, D gene, V gene, CDR3 DNA, CDR3 protein. D genes are given only for firm matches. Not every row has a clone size; where given, it reads once, few, many or a size class.

TRBJ1-6 few . TRBV5-8 TGTGCCAGCAGACCCGGAAGTTCACCCCTCCACTTT CASRPGSSPLHF
TRBJ2-3 . . TRBV2 TGTGCCAGCACCTTGACAGCCCCAGATACGCAGTATTTT CASTLTAPDTQYF
TRBJ1-5 few . TRBV19 TGTGCCAGTAGTCCGGCAGACGGGACCAACTTCAGGCAGCCCCAGCATTTT CASSPADGTNFRQPQHF
TRBJ1-2 once . TRBV30 TGTGCCTTGACGGGACCCAATTATTCCTATGGCTACACCTTC CALTGPNYSYGYTF
TRBJ2-5 . . TRBV5-4 TGTGCCAGCAGACCGGGCCCCCAAGAGACCCAGTACTTC CASRPGPQETQYF
TRBJ2-1 . . TRBV29-1 TGCAGCGTAGAGAAAGGGACCAATGAGCAGTTCTTC CSVEKGTNEQFF
TRBJ2-1 . . TRBV4-3 TGCGCCAGCAGCCAAGACCGGGCGGGATTAAATGAGCAGTTCTTC CASSQDRAGLNEQFF
TRBJ2-3 . . TRBV7-2 TGTGCCAGCAGCGCCGGGACATCTACAGATACGCAGTATTTT CASSAGTSTDTQYF
TRBJ1-2 . . TRBV5-6 TGTGCCAGCAGCTTGGGGGTGGCTGGCTACACCTTC CASSLGVAGYTF
TRBJ2-7 . . TRBV5-1 TGCGCCAGCGTCGGGGAGCAGTACTTC CASVGEQYF
TRBJ2-7 . . TRBV19 TGTGCCAGTACACCGCGGGGATCCTACGAGCAGTACTTC CASTPRGSYEQYF
TRBJ1-2 . . TRBV10-3 TGTGCCATCAGTGACCCCGGTGGAGGCTACACCTTC CAISDPGGGYTF
TRBJ2-5 . TRBD2 TRBV5-1 TGCGCCAGCAGCTCCGGACTAGCGGGGAACCAAGAGACCCAGTACTTC CASSSGLAGNQETQYF
TRBJ2-7 . . TRBV7-9 TGTGCCAGCAGCCACGGACCCTACGAGCAGTACTTC CASSHGPYEQYF
TRBJ1-2 once . TRBV5-6 TGTGCCAGCAGCTCGGACGGCAACTATGGCTACACCTTC CASSSDGNYGYTF
TRBJ1-4 . . TRBV7-9 TGTGCCAGCAGCTCGGGAGGATTAACTAATGAAAAACTGTTTTTT CASSSGGLTNEKLFF
TRBJ2-5 once TRBD1 TRBV5-1 TGCGCCAGCAGTCCCGGGACAGGGATGGAGACCCAGTACTTC CASSPGTGMETQYF
TRBJ1-4 few . TRBV25-1 TGTGCCATCCAGGACAGCTTCAATGAAAAACTGTTTTTT CAIQDSFNEKLFF
TRBJ2-7 . . TRBV5-1 TGCGCCAGCAGCAAAAACGGCTACGAGCAGTACTTC CASSKNGYEQYF
TRBJ1-5 . . TRBV7-9 TGTGCCAGCAGCTTAGCCGGGTTTGGAGGACAGCCCCAGCATTTT CASSLAGFGGQPQHF
TRBJ2-6 . TRBD1 TRBV5-1 TGCGCCAGCAGTGGACAGGCAAAGAGCTCTGGGGCCAACGTCCTGACTTTC CASSGQAKSSGANVLTF
TRBJ1-3 few . TRBV19 TGTGCCAGTAGTATACCGGGAAACACCATATATTTT CASSIPGNTIYF